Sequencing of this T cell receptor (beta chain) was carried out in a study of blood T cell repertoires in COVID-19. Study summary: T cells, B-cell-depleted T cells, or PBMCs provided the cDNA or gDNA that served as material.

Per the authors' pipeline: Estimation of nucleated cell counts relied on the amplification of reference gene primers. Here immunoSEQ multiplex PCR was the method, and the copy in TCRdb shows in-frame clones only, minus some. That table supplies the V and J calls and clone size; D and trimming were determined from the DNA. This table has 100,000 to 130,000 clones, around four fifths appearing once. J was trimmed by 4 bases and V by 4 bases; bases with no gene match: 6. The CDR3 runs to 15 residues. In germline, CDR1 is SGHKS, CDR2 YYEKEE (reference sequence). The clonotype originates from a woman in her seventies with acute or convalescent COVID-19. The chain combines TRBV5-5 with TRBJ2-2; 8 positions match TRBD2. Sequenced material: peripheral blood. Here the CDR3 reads CASSLQRETTGELFF. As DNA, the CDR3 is TGTGCCAGCAGCCTTCAGCGGGAGACCACCGGGGAGCTGTTTTTT.